This T cell receptor (beta chain) comes out of a study of T cells in Graves' hyperthyroidism and ophthalmopathy. Findings and limits, study-wide: Researchers found most expanded thyroid clonotypes above 0.001 in blood as well.

RNA transcripts served as the template for amplifying TCR beta CDR3 regions. The primer set for the first-round RT-PCR of the TCR CDR3 was HTBI. TCRdb fed the multiplex PCR reads into MiXCR, producing one record per CDR3 protein. The repertoire holds about 590,000 distinct CDR3 sequences, with roughly 14% as singletons. Between the trimmed V and J ends, which lost 6 bases and 3 bases, there was a span of 11 bases. The CDR3 runs 13 residues. The germline gives CDR1 DFQATT, CDR2 SNEGSKA (reference sequence). This clonotype came up many times. Its antigen is unidentified. When ophthalmopathy did not progress within 18 months, Graves' hyperthyroidism was considered stable. Lactation, pregnancy, other autoimmune disease or uncontrolled infection led to exclusion of patients. On the basis of clinical symptoms, serum thyroxine and TRAb, thyroid ultrasound and orbital computed tomography, diagnoses were made.

The chain has TRBV20-1 and TRBJ1-4; D is unresolved. This clonotype originated in a woman aged 25 to 39 with Graves' hyperthyroidism. Sequencing input: blood. The CDR3 DNA reads as TGCAGTGCCCGGGTACAGCCTAATGAAAAACTGTTTTTT. This gives the protein CSARVQPNEKLFF.